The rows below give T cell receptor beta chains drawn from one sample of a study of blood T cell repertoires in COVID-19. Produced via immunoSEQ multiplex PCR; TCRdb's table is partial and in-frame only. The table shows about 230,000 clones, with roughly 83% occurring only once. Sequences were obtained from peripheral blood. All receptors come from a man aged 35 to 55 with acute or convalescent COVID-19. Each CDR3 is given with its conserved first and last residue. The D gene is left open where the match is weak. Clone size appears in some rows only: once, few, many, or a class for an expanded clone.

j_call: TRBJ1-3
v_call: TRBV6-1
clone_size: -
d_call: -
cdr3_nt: TGTGCCAGCAGTGAAATGGGAAGGGGATACGGAAACACCATATATTTT
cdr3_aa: CASSEMGRGYGNTIYF

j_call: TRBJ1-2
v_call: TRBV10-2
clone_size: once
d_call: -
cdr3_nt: TGCGCCAGCAGTGAAAGTAGGGGTCCTAACTATGGCTACACCTTC
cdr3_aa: CASSESRGPNYGYTF

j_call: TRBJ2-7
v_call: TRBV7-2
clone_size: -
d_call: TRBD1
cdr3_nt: TGTGCCAGCAGCCCCCGGGACAGCCACTACGAGCAGTACTTC
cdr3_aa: CASSPRDSHYEQYF

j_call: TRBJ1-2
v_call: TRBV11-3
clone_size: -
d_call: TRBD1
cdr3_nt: TGTGCCAGCAGACCACCCAGGGGGCTGTACTATGGCTACACCTTC
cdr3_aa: CASRPPRGLYYGYTF

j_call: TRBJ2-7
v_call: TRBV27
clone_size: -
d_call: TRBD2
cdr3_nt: TGTGCCAGCAGTTTAACGGGACTAGCGGGAGGGGGGATGCGGTGGAGGCAGTACTTC
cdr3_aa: CASSLTGLAGGGMRWRQYF

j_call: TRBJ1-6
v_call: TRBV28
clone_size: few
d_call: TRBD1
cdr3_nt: TGTGCCAGCTACAGGGGGAATAATTCACCCCTCCACTTT
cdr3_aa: CASYRGNNSPLHF

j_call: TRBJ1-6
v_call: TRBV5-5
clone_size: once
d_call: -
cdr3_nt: TGTGCCAGCAGTATCACACCTAGCTCCTATAATTCACCCCTCCACTTT
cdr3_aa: CASSITPSSYNSPLHF

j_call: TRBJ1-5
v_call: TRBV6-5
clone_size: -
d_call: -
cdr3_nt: TGTGCCAGCAGCTCCAACCAAACCCCCGGGAGGATACATTTT
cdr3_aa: CASSSNQTPGRIHF

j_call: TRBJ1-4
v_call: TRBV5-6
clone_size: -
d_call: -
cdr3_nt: TGTGCCAGCAGCTCCCATGGGGGGGCAGCTAATGAAAAACTGTTTTTT
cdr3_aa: CASSSHGGAANEKLFF

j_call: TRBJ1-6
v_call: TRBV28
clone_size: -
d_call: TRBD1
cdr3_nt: TGTGCCAGCATCCGGGACAGCTTCAATTCACCCCTCCACTTT
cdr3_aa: CASIRDSFNSPLHF

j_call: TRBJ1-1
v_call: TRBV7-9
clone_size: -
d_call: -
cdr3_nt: TGTGCCAGCACCGAACCGGGGAAAGGTGCGGCTTTCTTT
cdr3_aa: CASTEPGKGAAFF

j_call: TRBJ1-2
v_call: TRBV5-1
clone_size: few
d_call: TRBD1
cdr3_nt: TGCGCCAGCAGCTCAGGACAGGCGATGAACTATGGCTACACCTTC
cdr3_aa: CASSSGQAMNYGYTF

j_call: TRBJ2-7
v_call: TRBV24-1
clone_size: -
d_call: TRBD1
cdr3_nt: TGTGCCACCAGTGATTGTCGAGGGACAGGAACTACCTACGAGCAGTACTTC
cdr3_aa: CATSDCRGTGTTYEQYF

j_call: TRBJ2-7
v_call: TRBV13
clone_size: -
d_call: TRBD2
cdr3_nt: TGTGCCAGCAGCCTTTCCCGCGGGAGGGCCGCGGACGAGCAGTACTTC
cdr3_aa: CASSLSRGRAADEQYF

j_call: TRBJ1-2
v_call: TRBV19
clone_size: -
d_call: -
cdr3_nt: TGTGCCAGTAGTAAACCGGGACAAAATAACTATGGCTACACCTTC
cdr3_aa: CASSKPGQNNYGYTF

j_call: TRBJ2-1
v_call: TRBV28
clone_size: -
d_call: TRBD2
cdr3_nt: TGTGCCAGCAGTTCGTCCCGACTAGCGGGAGCCTACAATGAGCAGTTCTTC
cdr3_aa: CASSSSRLAGAYNEQFF

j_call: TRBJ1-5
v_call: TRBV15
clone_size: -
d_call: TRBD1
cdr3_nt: TGTGCCACCAGCAGGGACAGGGGGGGTCGGCCCCAGCATTTT
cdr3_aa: CATSRDRGGRPQHF

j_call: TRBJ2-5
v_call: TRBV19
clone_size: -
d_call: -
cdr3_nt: TGTGCCAGTAGTGCACGGGGGAGAGAGACCCAGTACTTC
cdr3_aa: CASSARGRETQYF

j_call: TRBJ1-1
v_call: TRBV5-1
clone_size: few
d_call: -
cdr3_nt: TGCGCCAGCAGCTCCCGGGACGGGAGCACGAGCACTGAAGCTTTCTTT
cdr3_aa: CASSSRDGSTSTEAFF

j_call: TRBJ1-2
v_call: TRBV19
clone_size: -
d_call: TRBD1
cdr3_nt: TGTGCCAGTAGTGCCGCACGACAGGGTCGCTACACCTTC
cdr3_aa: CASSAARQGRYTF

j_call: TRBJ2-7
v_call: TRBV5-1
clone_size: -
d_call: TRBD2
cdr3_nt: TGCGCCAGCAGCTCGACAGCGGGAGTCAGTATCTACGAGCAGTACTTC
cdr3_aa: CASSSTAGVSIYEQYF

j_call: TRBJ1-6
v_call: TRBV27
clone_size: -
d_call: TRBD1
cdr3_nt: TGTGCCAGCAGTCGGGACAGGGTGGATTCACCCCTCCACTTT
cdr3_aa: CASSRDRVDSPLHF

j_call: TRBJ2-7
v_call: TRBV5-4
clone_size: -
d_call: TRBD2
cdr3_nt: TGTGCCAGCAGCCCCGGGACTAGCGGGGTTAGCTCCTACGAGCAGTACTTC
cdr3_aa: CASSPGTSGVSSYEQYF

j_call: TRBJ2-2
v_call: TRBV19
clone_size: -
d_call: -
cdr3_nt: TGTGCCACCCTCATGGGGGGAGAGCCCACCGGGGAGCTGTTTTTT
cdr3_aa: CATLMGGEPTGELFF

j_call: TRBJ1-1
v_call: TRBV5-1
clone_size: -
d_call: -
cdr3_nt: TGCGCCAGCTCTCGGGGGGGTGGTACTGAAGCTTTCTTT
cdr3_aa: CASSRGGGTEAFF

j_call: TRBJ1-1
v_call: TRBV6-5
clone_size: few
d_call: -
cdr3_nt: TGTGCCAGCAGTCAACGGGGAAGGGACACTGAAGCTTTCTTT
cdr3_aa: CASSQRGRDTEAFF

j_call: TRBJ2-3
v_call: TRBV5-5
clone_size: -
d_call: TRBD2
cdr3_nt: TGTGCCAGCAGCGTGGCGGGACTAGCGGGAGAAGATACGCAGTATTTT
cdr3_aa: CASSVAGLAGEDTQYF

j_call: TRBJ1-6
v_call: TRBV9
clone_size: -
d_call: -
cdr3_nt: TGTGCCAGCAGCGTAGGTGGGGAGGCTTATAATTCACCCCTCCACTTT
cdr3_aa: CASSVGGEAYNSPLHF

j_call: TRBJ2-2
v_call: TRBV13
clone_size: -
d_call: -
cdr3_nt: TGTGCCAGCAGCTTAGAAGACAGCCTGAACACCGGGGAGCTGTTTTTT
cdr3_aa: CASSLEDSLNTGELFF

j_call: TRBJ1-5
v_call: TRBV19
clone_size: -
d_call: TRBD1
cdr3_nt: TGTGCCAGTAGTAAACAGGGGTTTAGTCAGCCCCAGCATTTT
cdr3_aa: CASSKQGFSQPQHF

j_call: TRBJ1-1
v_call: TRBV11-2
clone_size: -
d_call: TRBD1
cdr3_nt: TGTGCCAGCAGCCCCGGACAGGGGACCTACACTGAAGCTTTCTTT
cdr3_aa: CASSPGQGTYTEAFF

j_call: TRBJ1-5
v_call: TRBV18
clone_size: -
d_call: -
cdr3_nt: TGTGCCAGCTCACCCAGGGACAATCAGCCCCAGCATTTT
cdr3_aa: CASSPRDNQPQHF

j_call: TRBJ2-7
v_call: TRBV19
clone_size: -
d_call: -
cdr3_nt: TGTGCCAGTAGTATTTGGGGGCTCAAGTACGAGCAGTACTTC
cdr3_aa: CASSIWGLKYEQYF

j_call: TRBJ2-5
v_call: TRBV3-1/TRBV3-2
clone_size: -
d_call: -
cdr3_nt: TGTGCCAGCAGTCACTCTTCGGAGACCCAGTACTTC
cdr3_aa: CASSHSSETQYF

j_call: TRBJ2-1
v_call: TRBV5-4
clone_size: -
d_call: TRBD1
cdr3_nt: TGTGCCAGCAGCTACGACAGGGAGAATGGTGAGCAGTTCTTC
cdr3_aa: CASSYDRENGEQFF

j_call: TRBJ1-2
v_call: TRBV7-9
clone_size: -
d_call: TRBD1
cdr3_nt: TGTGCCAGCAGCTCCCAAGGACAGGGAGATGGCTACACCTTC
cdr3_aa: CASSSQGQGDGYTF

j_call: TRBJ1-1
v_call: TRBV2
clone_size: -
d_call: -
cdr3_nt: TGTGCCAGCAGTGATCGAGGCCCGAACACTGAAGCTTTCTTT
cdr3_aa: CASSDRGPNTEAFF

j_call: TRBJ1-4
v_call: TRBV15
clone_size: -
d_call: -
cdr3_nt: TGTGCCACCAGCAGAGACACAAATGAAAAACTGTTTTTT
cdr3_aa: CATSRDTNEKLFF

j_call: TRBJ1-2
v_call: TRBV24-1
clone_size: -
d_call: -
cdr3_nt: TGTGCCACCAGTGATTCACGCCGAGGTTATGGCTACACCTTC
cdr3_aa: CATSDSRRGYGYTF

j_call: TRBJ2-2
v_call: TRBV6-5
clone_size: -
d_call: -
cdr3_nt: TGTGCCAGCTCCGTCACCGGGGAGCTGTTTTTT
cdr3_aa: CASSVTGELFF

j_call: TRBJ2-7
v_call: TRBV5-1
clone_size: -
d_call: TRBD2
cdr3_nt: TGCGCCAGCAGCTTGGGTGTTAGCGGGAGGATTTCCTACGAGCAGTACTTC
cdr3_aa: CASSLGVSGRISYEQYF

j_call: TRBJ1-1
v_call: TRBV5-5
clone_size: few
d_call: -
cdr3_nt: TGTGCCAGCAGCTTGGCCGTCAGGGCGGTGAACACTGAAGCTTTCTTT
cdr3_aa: CASSLAVRAVNTEAFF

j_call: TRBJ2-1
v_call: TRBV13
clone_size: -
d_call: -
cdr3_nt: TGTGCCAGCACCCAGGAGGGGGAGGGCCGGGGTGAGCAGTTCTTC
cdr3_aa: CASTQEGEGRGEQFF

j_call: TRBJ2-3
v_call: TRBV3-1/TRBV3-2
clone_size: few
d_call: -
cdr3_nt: TGTGCCAGTAGACAAGCAAGCACAGATACGCAGTATTTT
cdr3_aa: CASRQASTDTQYF

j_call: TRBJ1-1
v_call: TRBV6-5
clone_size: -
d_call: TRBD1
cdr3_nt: TGTGCCAGCAGCCCAAGACAGGGAATGGCAACTGAAGCTTTCTTT
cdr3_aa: CASSPRQGMATEAFF

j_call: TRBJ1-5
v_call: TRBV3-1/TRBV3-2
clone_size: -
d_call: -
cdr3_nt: TGTGCCAGCAGCCAAGGGGGCCTCTTCTATCAGCCCCAGCATTTT
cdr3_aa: CASSQGGLFYQPQHF

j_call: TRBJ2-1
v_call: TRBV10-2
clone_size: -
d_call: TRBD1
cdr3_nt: TGCGCCAGCCGAACAGGGGACATCAATGAGCAGTTCTTC
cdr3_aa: CASRTGDINEQFF

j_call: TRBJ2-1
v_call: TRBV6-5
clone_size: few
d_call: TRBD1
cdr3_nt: TGTGCCAGTACGCCCGGGACAGAGTACAATGAGCAGTTCTTC
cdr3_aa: CASTPGTEYNEQFF

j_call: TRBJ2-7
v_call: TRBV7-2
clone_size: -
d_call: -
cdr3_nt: TGTGCCAGCAGCCCGTCCGGAGGCTACGAGCAGTACTTC
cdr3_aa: CASSPSGGYEQYF

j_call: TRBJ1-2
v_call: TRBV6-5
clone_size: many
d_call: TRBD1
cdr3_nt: TGTGCCAGCAGTTACTCCTGGGACAGTGGAGATGGCTACACCTTC
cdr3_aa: CASSYSWDSGDGYTF

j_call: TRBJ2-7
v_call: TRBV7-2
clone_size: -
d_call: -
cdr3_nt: TGTGCCAGCAGCTTAATGGGGGCTGGGGGCGAGCAGTACTTC
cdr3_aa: CASSLMGAGGEQYF

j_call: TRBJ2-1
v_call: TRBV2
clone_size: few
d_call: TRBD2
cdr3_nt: TGTGCCAGCAGTGTTTTTGCGGGAGCTACTGAGCAGTTCTTC
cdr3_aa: CASSVFAGATEQFF

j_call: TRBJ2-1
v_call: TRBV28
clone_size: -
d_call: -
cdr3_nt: TGTGCCAGCAGCAGGAACAACTACAATGAGCAGTTCTTC
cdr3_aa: CASSRNNYNEQFF

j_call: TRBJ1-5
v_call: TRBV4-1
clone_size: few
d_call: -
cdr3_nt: TGCGCCAGCAGCCAAGGCAGGTATCAGCCCCAGCATTTT
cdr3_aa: CASSQGRYQPQHF

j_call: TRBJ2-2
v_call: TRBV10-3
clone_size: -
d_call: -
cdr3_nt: TGTGCCACCTCACAGGGAGCGAACACCGGGGAGCTGTTTTTT
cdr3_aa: CATSQGANTGELFF

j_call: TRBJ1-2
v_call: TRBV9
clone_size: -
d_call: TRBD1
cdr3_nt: TGTGCCAGCAGCGTAGATCGGACAGGGGACGGCTACACCTTC
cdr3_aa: CASSVDRTGDGYTF

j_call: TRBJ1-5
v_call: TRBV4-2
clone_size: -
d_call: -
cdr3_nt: TGTGCCAGCAGCCAAGGAGGGGGGGAAAAGGGCAATCAGCCCCAGCATTTT
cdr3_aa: CASSQGGGEKGNQPQHF

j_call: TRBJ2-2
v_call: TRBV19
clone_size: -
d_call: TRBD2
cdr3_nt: TGTGCCAGTAGTATTCGGGGGACTAGCGGGACCAGGGAGCTGTTTTTT
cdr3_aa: CASSIRGTSGTRELFF